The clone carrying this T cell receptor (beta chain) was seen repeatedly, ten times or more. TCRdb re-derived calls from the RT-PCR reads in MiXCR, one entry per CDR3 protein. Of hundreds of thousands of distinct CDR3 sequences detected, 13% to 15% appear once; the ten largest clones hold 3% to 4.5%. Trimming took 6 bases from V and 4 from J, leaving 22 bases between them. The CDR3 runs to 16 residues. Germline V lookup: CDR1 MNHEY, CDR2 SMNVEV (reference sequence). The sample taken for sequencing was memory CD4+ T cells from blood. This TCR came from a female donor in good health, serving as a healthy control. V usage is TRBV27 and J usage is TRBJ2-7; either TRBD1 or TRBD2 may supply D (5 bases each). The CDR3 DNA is TGTGCCAGCAGACCCAACGGACTCAGGGCATTGTACGAGCAGTACTTC. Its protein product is CASRPNGLRALYEQYF.